This is a list of T cell receptor beta chains from one sample in a study of radiation and T cells in renal cell carcinoma. Sequenced by immunoSEQ multiplex PCR; TCRdb stores in-frame clones only, minus some. The sample has some 100,000 clones, about 79% seen once. The sample in question was blood, obtained from a patient whose treatment included radiotherapy and nephrectomy. These receptors all stem from a man aged 55 to 70 with renal cell carcinoma. The CDR3 runs from the conserved cysteine through the conserved F or W. A D gene is named only where the DNA matches it firmly. Clone size is shown for a subset of rows, as once, few, many or a class of expanded clone.

TRBJ1-4,once,TRBV6-1,.,CASSEAGGKLFF,TGTGCCAGCAGTGAAGCGGGGGGAAAACTGTTTTTT
TRBJ2-7,.,TRBV21-1,.,CASSTIGTSGSKQAEQYF,TGTGCCAGCAGTACAATCGGGACTAGCGGGAGTAAACAGGCCGAGCAGTACTTC
TRBJ1-5,.,TRBV19,.,CASSNGVRTAGPQPQHF,TGTGCCAGTAGTAACGGGGTCAGGACGGCCGGCCCTCAGCCCCAGCATTTT
TRBJ2-3,.,TRBV10-1,TRBD2,CASSDIRPGTSGRKDTQYF,TGCGCCAGCAGTGATATCCGCCCCGGGACTAGCGGGAGGAAAGATACGCAGTATTTT
TRBJ1-3,.,TRBV6-1,.,CASKPPGNTIYF,TGTGCCAGCAAGCCCCCTGGAAACACCATATATTTT
TRBJ1-3,once,TRBV10-3,.,CAITPGRPGNTIYF,TGTGCCATAACACCGGGACGGCCTGGAAACACCATATATTTT
TRBJ2-7,few,TRBV5-1,TRBD2,CASSHSGLAGGKTSSYEQYF,TGCGCCAGCAGCCATTCGGGACTAGCGGGAGGGAAGACCTCCTCCTACGAGCAGTACTTC
TRBJ1-1,.,TRBV29-1,.,CSVERQDTEAFF,TGCAGCGTTGAAAGGCAGGACACTGAAGCTTTCTTT
TRBJ1-2,.,TRBV2,.,CASRLDANYGYTF,TGTGCCAGCAGGCTGGACGCAAACTATGGCTACACCTTC
TRBJ2-7,once,TRBV7-2,TRBD2,CASSLGLAGHYEQYF,TGTGCCAGCAGCTTAGGCCTAGCGGGACACTACGAGCAGTACTTC
TRBJ2-1,.,TRBV21-1,.,CASSKLAGDPYNEQFF,TGTGCCAGCAGCAAACTGGCGGGAGACCCCTACAATGAGCAGTTCTTC
TRBJ2-7,.,TRBV4-2,.,CASSQEAGGYYEQYF,TGTGCCAGCAGCCAAGAAGCTGGCGGGTACTACGAGCAGTACTTC
TRBJ2-2,.,TRBV6-5,.,CASSYGGFTGELFF,TGTGCCAGCAGTTACGGCGGATTCACCGGGGAGCTGTTTTTT
TRBJ1-5,.,TRBV18,.,CASSPLQGFFLQPQHF,TGTGCCAGCTCACCTTTACAGGGTTTTTTTCTTCAGCCCCAGCATTTT
TRBJ2-7,.,TRBV7-2,.,CASSPPGTGAYEQYF,TGTGCCAGCAGCCCGCCGGGAACTGGGGCCTACGAGCAGTACTTC
TRBJ2-3,.,TRBV5-6,TRBD2,CASSLGGRAADTQYF,TGTGCCAGCAGCTTGGGCGGGAGGGCCGCAGATACGCAGTATTTT
TRBJ2-1,.,TRBV6-5,.,CASSYSQGTHNEQFF,TGTGCCAGCAGTTACTCCCAGGGAACCCACAATGAGCAGTTCTTC
TRBJ2-5,.,TRBV15,.,CATSRDGGGGETQYF,TGTGCCACCAGCAGAGACGGGGGAGGAGGCGAGACCCAGTACTTC
TRBJ2-7,.,TRBV10-3,TRBD1,CAISDRDREAYEQYF,TGTGCCATCAGTGACCGGGACAGGGAGGCCTACGAGCAGTACTTC
TRBJ2-6,.,TRBV14,.,CASSQGGSRVSGANVLTF,TGTGCCAGCAGCCAAGGGGGCTCACGGGTCTCTGGGGCCAACGTCCTGACTTTC
TRBJ2-5,.,TRBV27,TRBD2,CASRVAGGGFGETQYF,TGTGCCAGCAGAGTGGCGGGCGGGGGATTTGGAGAGACCCAGTACTTC
TRBJ2-7,.,TRBV29-1,.,CSAHDPGLVTYEQYF,TGCAGCGCCCATGACCCGGGACTGGTGACTTACGAGCAGTACTTC
TRBJ1-5,.,TRBV19,.,CATTSGTSNQPQHF,TGTGCCACTACTAGCGGGACGAGCAATCAGCCCCAGCATTTT
TRBJ2-3,few,TRBV7-2,.,CASSLVARDTQYF,TGTGCCAGCAGCTTAGTGGCACGAGATACGCAGTATTTT
TRBJ1-5,.,TRBV28,.,CASSTGTDSNQPQHF,TGTGCCAGCAGCACCGGGACGGATAGCAATCAGCCCCAGCATTTT
TRBJ1-3,.,TRBV7-9,.,CASSQDSSGNTIYF,TGTGCCAGCAGCCAAGACAGTTCTGGAAACACCATATATTTT
TRBJ2-7,once,TRBV6-5,.,CASSLINRAFYEQYF,TGTGCCAGCAGCCTTATAAACAGGGCGTTCTACGAGCAGTACTTC
TRBJ2-7,.,TRBV7-2,.,CASSSANEQYF,TGTGCCAGCAGCTCAGCCAACGAGCAGTACTTC
TRBJ2-5,once,TRBV2,TRBD1,CASSESRTGQETQYF,TGTGCCAGCAGTGAATCCCGGACAGGGCAAGAGACCCAGTACTTC
TRBJ1-2,few,TRBV6-5,.,CASSLSQNYGYTF,TGTGCCAGCAGTCTCTCCCAAAACTATGGCTACACCTTC
TRBJ2-5,.,TRBV7-2,.,CASSSDAGLPIGSQYF,TGTGCCAGCAGCTCCGACGCCGGACTCCCCATAGGGTCCCAGTACTTC
TRBJ2-7,.,TRBV4-1,.,CASSQDRASGEQYF,TGCGCCAGCAGCCAAGACAGGGCGTCCGGCGAGCAGTACTTC
TRBJ2-7,few,TRBV19,TRBD2,CASSPLAGVPYEQYF,TGTGCCAGTAGTCCACTAGCGGGAGTACCCTACGAGCAGTACTTC
TRBJ2-7,.,TRBV7-8,TRBD2,CASSLGGFISGSTPFHYEQYF,TGTGCCAGCAGCTTAGGTGGCTTTATTAGCGGGAGTACCCCCTTCCACTACGAGCAGTACTTC
TRBJ1-2,.,TRBV28,TRBD1,CASSSPGQGEAGYTF,TGTGCCAGCAGTTCTCCGGGACAGGGGGAAGCTGGCTACACCTTC
TRBJ1-2,.,TRBV29-1,TRBD1,CSVRTGSRYGYTF,TGCAGCGTTCGGACAGGGTCCCGCTATGGCTACACCTTC
TRBJ1-6,.,TRBV10-2,TRBD1,CASSEGQGDNSPLHF,TGCGCCAGCAGTGAGGGACAGGGGGATAATTCACCCCTCCACTTT